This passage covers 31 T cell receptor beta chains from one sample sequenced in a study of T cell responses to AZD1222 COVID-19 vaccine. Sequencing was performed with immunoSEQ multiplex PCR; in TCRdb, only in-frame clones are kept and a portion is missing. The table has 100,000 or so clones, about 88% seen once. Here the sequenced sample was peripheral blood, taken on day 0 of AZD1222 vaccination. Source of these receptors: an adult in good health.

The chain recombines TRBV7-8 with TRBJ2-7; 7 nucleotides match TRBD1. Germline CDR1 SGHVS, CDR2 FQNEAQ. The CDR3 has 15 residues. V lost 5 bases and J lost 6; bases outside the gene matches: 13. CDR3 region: CASSKPGTELREQYF. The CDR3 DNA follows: TGTGCCAGCAGCAAGCCCGGGACAGAACTACGCGAGCAGTACTTC.

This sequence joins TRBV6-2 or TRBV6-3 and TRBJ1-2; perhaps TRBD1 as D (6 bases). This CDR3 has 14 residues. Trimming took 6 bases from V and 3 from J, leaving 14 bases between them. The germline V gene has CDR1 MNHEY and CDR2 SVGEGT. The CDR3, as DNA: TGTGCCAGCAGCCGAATGACAGGTTACTATGGCTACACCTTC. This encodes CASSRMTGYYGYTF.

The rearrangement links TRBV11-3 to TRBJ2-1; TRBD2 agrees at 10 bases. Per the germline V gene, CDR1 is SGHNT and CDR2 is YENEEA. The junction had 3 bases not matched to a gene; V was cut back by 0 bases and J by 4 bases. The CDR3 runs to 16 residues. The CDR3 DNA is TGTGCCAGCAGCTTAGAGGGGACTAGCGTTTACAATGAGCAGTTCTTC. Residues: CASSLEGTSVYNEQFF.

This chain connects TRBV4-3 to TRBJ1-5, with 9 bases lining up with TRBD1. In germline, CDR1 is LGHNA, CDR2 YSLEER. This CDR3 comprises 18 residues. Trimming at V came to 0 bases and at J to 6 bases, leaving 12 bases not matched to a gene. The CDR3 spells CASSQDRWGQGIFQPQHF. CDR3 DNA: TGCGCCAGCAGCCAAGATCGGTGGGGACAGGGTATCTTTCAGCCCCAGCATTTT.

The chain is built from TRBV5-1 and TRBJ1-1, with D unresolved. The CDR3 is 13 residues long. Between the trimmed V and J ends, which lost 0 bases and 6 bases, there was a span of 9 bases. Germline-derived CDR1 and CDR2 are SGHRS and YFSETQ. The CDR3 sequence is CASSLVGFSEAFF. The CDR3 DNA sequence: TGCGCCAGCAGCTTGGTCGGGTTCTCTGAAGCTTTCTTT.

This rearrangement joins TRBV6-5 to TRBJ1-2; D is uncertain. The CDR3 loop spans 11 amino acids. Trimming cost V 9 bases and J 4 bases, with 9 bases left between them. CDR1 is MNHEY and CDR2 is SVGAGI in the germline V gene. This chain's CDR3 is CASNSFYGYTF. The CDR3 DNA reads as TGTGCCAGTAATTCGTTCTATGGCTACACCTTC.

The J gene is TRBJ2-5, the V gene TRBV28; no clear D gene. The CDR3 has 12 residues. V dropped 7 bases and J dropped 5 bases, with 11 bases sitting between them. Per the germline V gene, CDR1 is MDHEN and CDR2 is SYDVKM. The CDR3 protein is CASTRPRETQYF. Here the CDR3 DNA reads TGTGCCAGCACACGACCCAGGGAGACCCAGTACTTC.

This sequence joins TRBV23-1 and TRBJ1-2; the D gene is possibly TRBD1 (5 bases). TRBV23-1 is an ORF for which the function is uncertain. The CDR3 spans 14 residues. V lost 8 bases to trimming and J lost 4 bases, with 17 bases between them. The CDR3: CASLSEGLSYGYTF. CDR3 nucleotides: TGCGCCAGCTTATCTGAGGGACTATCCTATGGCTACACCTTC.

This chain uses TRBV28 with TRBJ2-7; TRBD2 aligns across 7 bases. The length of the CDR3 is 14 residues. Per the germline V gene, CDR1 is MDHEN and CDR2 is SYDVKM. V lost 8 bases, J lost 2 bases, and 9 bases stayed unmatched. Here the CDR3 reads CASGMGGGPYEQYF. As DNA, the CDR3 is TGTGCCAGCGGGATGGGGGGGGGACCCTACGAGCAGTACTTC.

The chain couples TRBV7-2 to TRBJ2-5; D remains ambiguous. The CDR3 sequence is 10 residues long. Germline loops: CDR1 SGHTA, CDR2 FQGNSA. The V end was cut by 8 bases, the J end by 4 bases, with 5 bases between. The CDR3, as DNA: TGTGCCAGCGGGCTAGAGACCCAGTACTTC. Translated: CASGLETQYF.

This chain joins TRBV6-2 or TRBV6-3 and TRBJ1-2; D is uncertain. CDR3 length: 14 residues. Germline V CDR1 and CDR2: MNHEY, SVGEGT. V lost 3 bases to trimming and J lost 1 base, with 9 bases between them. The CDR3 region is CASSYAGSNYGYTF. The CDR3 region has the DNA TGTGCCAGCAGTTATGCGGGGAGTAACTATGGCTACACCTTC.

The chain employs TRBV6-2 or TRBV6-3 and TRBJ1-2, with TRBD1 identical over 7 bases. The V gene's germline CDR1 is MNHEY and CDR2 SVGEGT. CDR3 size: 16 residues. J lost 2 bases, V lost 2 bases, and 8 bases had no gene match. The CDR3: CASSYNPGGINYGYTF. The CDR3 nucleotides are TGTGCCAGCAGTTACAACCCAGGGGGTATCAACTATGGCTACACCTTC.

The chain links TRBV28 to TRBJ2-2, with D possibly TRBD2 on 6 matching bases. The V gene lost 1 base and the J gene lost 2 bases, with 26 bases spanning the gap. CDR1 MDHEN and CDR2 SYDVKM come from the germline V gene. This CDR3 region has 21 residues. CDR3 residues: CASSLYQGKYEGGHNTGELFF. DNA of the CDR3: TGTGCCAGCAGTTTATATCAGGGAAAGTACGAGGGAGGTCACAACACCGGGGAGCTGTTTTTT.

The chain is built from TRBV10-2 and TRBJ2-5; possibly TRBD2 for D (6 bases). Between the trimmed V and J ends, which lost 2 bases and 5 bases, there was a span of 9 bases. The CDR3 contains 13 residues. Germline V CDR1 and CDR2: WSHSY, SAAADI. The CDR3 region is CASSEGLRETQYF. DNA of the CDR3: TGCGCCAGCAGTGAGGGACTAAGGGAGACCCAGTACTTC.

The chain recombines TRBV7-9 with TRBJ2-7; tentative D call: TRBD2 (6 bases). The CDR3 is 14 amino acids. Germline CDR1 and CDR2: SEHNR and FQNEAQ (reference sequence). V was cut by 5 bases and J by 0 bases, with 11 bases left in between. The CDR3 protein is CASSEGGGSYEQYF. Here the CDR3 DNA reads TGTGCCAGCAGCGAGGGAGGAGGCTCCTACGAGCAGTACTTC.

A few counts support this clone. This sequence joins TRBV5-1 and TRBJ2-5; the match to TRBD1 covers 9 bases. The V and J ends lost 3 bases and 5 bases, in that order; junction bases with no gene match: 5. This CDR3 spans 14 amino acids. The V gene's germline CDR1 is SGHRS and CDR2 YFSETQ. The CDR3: CASSSGQGTETQYF. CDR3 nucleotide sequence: TGCGCCAGCAGCTCTGGACAGGGGACCGAGACCCAGTACTTC. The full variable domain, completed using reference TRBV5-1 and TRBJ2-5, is KAGVTQTPRYLIKTRGQQVTLSCSPISGHRSVSWYQQTPGQGLQFLFEYFSETQRNKGNFPGRFSGRQFSNSRSEMNVSTLELGDSALYLCASSSGQGTETQYFGPGTRLLVL.

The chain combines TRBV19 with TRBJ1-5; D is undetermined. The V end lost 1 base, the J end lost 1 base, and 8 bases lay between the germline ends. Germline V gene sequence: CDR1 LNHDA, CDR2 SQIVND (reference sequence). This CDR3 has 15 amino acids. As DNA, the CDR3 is TGTGCCAGTAGTATAGTTCCCGAAAGCAATCAGCCCCAGCATTTT. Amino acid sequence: CASSIVPESNQPQHF.

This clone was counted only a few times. The CDR3 sequence: CASSPYLYGTGGLRDEQYF. Written as DNA, the CDR3 is TGTGCCAGCAGCCCTTACCTGTATGGGACAGGCGGCCTTCGGGACGAGCAGTACTTC. J is TRBJ2-7 and V is TRBV7-2; TRBD1 matches 8 bases. Germline-derived CDR1 and CDR2 are SGHTA and FQGNSA. Trimming removed 5 bases from V and 5 bases from J; junction bases left unmatched: 23. This CDR3 has 19 amino acids.

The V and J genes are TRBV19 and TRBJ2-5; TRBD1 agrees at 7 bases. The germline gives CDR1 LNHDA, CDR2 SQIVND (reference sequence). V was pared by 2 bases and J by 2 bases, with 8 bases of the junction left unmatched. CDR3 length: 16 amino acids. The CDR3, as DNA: TGTGCCAGTAGTATAACACCGTGGGACAGACAAGAGACCCAGTACTTC. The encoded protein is CASSITPWDRQETQYF.

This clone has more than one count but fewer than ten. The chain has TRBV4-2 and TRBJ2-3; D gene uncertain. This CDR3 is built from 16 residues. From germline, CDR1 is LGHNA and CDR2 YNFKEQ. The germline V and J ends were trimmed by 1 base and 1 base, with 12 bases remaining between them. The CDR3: CASSQVGLQGTDTQYF. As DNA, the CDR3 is TGTGCCAGCAGCCAAGTCGGTTTGCAGGGCACAGATACGCAGTATTTT.

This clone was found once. CDR3 residues: CASSRGYEQFF. Written as DNA, the CDR3 is TGTGCCAGCAGTCGAGGGTATGAGCAGTTCTTC. The V call is TRBV25-1, the J call TRBJ2-1; D is perhaps TRBD2 (5 bases). CDR1 MGHDK and CDR2 SYGVNS come from the germline V gene. The CDR3 covers 11 residues. The V and J ends lost 5 bases and 8 bases respectively, with 7 bases between them.

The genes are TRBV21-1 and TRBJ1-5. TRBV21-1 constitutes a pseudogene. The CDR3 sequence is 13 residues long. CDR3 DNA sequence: TGTGCCAGCAGCTCTGGGGGGGGTCAGCCCCAGCATTTT. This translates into CASSSGGGQPQHF.

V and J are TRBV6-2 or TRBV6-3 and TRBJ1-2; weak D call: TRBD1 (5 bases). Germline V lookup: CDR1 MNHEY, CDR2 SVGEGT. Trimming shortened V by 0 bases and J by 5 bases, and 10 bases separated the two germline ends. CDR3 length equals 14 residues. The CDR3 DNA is TGTGCCAGCAGTTACTCGGGGACGGCATATGGCTACACCTTC. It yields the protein CASSYSGTAYGYTF.

The CDR3 DNA reads TGTGCCAGCAGCGTAGGTCTGGGAGAAACCAAAAACATTCAGTACTTC. It yields the protein CASSVGLGETKNIQYF. The chain recombines TRBV9 with TRBJ2-4, with a tentative D call TRBD2 (5 bases). V was cut by 0 bases and J by 2 bases, with 12 bases left in between. This CDR3 comprises 16 residues. Germline V gene data show CDR1 as SGDLS and CDR2 as YYNGEE.

DNA of the CDR3: TGTGCCAGCAGTTTATCGCTTGGGCCGCCGAGCACTGAAGCTTTCTTT. It encodes CASSLSLGPPSTEAFF. The chain is built from TRBV27 and TRBJ1-1; the D is unclear. Looked up from germline, CDR1 is MNHEY and CDR2 is SMNVEV (reference sequence). Trimming cost V 0 bases and J 4 bases, with 15 bases left between them. The CDR3 contains 16 residues.

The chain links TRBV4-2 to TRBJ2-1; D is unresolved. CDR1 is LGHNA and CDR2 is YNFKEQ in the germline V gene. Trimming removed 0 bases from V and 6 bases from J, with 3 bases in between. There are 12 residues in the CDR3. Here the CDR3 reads CASSQDPNEQFF. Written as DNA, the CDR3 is TGTGCCAGCAGCCAAGATCCCAATGAGCAGTTCTTC.

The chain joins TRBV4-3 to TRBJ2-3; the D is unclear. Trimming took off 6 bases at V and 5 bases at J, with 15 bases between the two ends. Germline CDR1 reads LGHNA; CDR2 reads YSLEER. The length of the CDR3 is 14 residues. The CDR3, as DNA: TGCGCCAGCAGTCCCATAGGATGGGGAGATACGCAGTATTTT. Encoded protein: CASSPIGWGDTQYF.

CDR3 loop: CASSQDRVPGANVLTF. The CDR3 nucleotides are TGCGCCAGCAGCCAAGATCGGGTGCCTGGGGCCAACGTCCTGACTTTC. The rearrangement links TRBV4-3 to TRBJ2-6; D unresolved. V lost 0 bases and J 2 bases, leaving 8 bases between the germline ends. Per the germline V gene, CDR1 is LGHNA and CDR2 is YSLEER. The CDR3 length is 16 residues.

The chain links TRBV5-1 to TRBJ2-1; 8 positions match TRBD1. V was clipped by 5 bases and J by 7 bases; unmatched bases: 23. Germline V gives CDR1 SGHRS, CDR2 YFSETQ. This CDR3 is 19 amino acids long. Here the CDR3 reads CASSPNEGPWTGRINEQFF. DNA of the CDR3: TGCGCCAGCAGTCCGAACGAGGGGCCGTGGACAGGGCGGATTAATGAGCAGTTCTTC.

CDR3 bases: TGCAGTGCTACTAACAGGGGAGCTTTCTTT. Protein product: CSATNRGAFF. The rearrangement links TRBV20-1 to TRBJ1-1; 7 bases are a match to TRBD1. This CDR3 has 10 amino acids. V shed 4 bases and J 10 bases; nucleotides not matched to a gene: 3. Looked up from germline, CDR1 is DFQATT and CDR2 is SNEGSKA (reference sequence).

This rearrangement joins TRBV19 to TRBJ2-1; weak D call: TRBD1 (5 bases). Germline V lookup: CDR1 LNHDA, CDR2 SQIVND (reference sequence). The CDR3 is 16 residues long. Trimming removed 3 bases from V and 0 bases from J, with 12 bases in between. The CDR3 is CASSMLRQYSYNEQFF. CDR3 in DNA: TGTGCCAGTAGTATGCTCCGACAGTACTCCTACAATGAGCAGTTCTTC. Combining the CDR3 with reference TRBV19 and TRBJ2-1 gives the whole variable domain DGGITQSPKYLFRKEGQNVTLSCEQNLNHDAMYWYRQDPGQGLRLIYYSQIVNDFQKGDIAEGYSVSREKKESFPLTVTSAQKNPTAFYLCASSMLRQYSYNEQFFGPGTRLTVL.